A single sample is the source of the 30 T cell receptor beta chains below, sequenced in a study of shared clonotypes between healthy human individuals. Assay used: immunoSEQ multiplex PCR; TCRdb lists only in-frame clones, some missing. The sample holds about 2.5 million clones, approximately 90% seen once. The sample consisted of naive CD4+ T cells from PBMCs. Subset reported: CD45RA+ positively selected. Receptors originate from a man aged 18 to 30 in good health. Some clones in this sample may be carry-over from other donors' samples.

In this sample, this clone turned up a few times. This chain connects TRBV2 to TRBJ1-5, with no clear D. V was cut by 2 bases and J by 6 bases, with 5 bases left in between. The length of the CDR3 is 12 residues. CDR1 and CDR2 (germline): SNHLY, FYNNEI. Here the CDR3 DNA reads TGTGCCAGCAGTGAATTGGCTCAGCCCCAGCATTTT. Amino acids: CASSELAQPQHF.

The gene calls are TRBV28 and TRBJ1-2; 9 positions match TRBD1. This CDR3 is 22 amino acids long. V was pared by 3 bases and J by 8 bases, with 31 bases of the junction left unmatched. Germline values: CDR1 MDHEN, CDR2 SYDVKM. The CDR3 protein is CASSLGWETHQGQGGLVGGYTF. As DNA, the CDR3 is TGTGCCAGCAGTTTGGGCTGGGAGACCCATCAGGGACAGGGAGGGCTGGTCGGCGGCTACACCTTC.

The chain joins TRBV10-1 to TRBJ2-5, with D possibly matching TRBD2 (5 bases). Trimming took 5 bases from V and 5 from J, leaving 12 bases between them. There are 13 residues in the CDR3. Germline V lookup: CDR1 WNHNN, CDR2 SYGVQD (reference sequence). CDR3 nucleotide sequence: TGCGCCAGCAGTCCCGGGGTTGGGGAGACCCAGTACTTC. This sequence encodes CASSPGVGETQYF.

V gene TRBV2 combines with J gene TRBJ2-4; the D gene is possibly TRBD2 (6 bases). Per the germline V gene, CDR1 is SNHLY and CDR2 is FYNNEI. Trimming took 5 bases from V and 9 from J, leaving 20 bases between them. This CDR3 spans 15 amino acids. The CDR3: CASSLEGGGGGIQYF. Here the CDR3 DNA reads TGTGCCAGCAGTCTCGAGGGAGGCGGCGGAGGCATTCAGTACTTC.

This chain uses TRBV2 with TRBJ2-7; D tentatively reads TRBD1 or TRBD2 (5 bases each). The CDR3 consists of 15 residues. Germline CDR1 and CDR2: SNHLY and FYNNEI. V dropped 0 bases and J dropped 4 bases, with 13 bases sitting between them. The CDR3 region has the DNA TGTGCCAGCAGTGAAGCGCTTCGGGGCGTTTACGAGCAGTACTTC. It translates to CASSEALRGVYEQYF.

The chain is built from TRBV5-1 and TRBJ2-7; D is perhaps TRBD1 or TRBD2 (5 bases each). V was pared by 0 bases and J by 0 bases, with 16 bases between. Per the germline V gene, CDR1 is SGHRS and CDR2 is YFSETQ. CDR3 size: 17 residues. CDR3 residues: CASSLGGTVFSSYEQYF. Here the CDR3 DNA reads TGCGCCAGCAGCTTGGGGGGGACGGTTTTTAGCTCCTACGAGCAGTACTTC.

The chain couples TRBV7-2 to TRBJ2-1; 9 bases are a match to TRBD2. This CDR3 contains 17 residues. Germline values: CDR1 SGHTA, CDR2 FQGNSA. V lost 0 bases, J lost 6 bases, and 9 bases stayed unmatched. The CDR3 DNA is TGTGCCAGCAGCTTAGCCTGGCTAGCGGGGCCTCTCAATGAGCAGTTCTTC. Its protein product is CASSLAWLAGPLNEQFF.

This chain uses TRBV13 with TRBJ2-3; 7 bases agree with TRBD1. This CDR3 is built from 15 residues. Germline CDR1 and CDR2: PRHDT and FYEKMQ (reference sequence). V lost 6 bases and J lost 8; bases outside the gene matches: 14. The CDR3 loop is CASSSTGQSIGTQYF. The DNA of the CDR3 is TGTGCCAGCAGTTCAACGGGACAGTCGATCGGTACGCAGTATTTT.

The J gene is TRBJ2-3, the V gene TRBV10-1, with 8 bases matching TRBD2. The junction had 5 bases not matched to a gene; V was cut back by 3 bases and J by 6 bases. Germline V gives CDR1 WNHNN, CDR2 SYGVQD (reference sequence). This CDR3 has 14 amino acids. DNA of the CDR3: TGCGCCAGCAGTGAAAGCGGGAGAGGGGATACGCAGTATTTT. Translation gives CASSESGRGDTQYF.

CDR3: CASSFKQGSGYTF. DNA of the CDR3: TGTGCCAGCAGCTTTAAACAGGGTTCTGGCTACACCTTC. J is TRBJ1-2 and V is TRBV11-3; perhaps TRBD1 as D (6 bases). CDR3 size: 13 residues. Germline CDR1 is SGHNT and CDR2 is YENEEA. V gave up 3 bases and J gave up 7 bases, with 12 bases separating them.

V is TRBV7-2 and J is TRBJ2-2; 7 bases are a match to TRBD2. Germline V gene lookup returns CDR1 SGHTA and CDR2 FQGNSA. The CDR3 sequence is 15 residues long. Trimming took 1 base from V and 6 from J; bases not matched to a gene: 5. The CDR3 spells CASSLVHSGPGELFF. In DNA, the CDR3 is TGTGCCAGCAGCTTAGTCCATAGCGGGCCCGGGGAGCTGTTTTTT.

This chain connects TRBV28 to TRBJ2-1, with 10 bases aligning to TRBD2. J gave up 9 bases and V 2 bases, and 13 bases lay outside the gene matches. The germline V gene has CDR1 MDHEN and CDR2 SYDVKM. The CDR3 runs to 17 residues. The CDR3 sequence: CASSLAAGLAIDAEQFF. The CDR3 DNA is TGTGCCAGCAGTTTAGCCGCGGGACTAGCGATTGACGCTGAGCAGTTCTTC.

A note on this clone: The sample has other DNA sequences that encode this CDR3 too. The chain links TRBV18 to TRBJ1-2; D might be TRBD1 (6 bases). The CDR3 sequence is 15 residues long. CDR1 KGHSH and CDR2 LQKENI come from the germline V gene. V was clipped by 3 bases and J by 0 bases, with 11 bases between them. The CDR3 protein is CASSPAQGANYGYTF. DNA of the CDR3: TGTGCCAGCTCACCCGCACAGGGAGCTAACTATGGCTACACCTTC.

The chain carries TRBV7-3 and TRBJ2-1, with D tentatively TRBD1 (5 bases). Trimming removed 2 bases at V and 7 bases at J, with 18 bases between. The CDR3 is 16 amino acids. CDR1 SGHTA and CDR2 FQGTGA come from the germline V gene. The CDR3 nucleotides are TGTGCCAGCAGCTTATTAGTAGGGCCGCCAGGGAATGAGCAGTTCTTC. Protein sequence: CASSLLVGPPGNEQFF. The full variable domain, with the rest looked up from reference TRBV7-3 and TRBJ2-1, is GAGVSQTPSNKVTEKGKYVELRCDPISGHTALYWYRQSLGQGPEFLIYFQGTGAADDSGLPNDRFFAVRPEGSVSTLKIQRTERGDSAVYLCASSLLVGPPGNEQFFGPGTRLTVL.

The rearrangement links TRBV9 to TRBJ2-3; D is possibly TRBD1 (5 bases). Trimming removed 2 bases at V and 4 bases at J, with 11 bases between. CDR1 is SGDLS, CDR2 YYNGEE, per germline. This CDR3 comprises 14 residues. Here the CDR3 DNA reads TGTGCCAGCAGCGTCTTAGGGGCCTCAGATACGCAGTATTTT. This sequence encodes CASSVLGASDTQYF.

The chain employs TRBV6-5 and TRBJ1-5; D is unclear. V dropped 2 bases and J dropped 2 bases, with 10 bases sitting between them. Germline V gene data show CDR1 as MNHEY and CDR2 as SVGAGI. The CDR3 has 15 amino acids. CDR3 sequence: CASSYGPSGNQPQHF. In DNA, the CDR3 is TGTGCCAGCAGTTACGGGCCCTCGGGCAATCAGCCCCAGCATTTT.

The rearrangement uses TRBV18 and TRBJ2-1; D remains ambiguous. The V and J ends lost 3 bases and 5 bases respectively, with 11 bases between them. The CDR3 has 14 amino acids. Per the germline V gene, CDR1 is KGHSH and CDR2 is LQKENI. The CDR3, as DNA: TGTGCCAGCTCACCCAAGTTACCGAACAATGAGCAGTTCTTC. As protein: CASSPKLPNNEQFF.

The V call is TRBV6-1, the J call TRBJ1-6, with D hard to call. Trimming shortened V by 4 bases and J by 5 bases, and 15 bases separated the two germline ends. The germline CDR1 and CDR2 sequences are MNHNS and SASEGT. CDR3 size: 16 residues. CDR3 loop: CASSGIVGWDNSPLHF. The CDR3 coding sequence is TGTGCCAGCAGTGGAATAGTAGGGTGGGATAATTCACCCCTCCACTTT.

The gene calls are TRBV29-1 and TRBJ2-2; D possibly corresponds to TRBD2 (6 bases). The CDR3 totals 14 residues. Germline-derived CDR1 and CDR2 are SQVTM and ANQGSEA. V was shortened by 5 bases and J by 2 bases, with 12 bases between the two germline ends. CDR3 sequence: CSVRTSLNTGELFF. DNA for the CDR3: TGCAGCGTTCGAACTAGCCTTAACACCGGGGAGCTGTTTTTT.

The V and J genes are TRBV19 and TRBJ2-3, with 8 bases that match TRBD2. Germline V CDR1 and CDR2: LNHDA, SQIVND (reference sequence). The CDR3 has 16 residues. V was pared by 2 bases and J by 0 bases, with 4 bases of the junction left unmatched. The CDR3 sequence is CASSISGSQSTDTQYF. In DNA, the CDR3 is TGTGCCAGTAGTATAAGCGGGAGCCAGAGCACAGATACGCAGTATTTT.

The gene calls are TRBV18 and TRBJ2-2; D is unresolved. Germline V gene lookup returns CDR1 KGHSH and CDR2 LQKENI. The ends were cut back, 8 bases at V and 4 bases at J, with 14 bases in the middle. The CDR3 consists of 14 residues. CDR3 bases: TGTGCCAGCCCCTCCGGGCAGATCACCGGGGAGCTGTTTTTT. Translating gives CASPSGQITGELFF.

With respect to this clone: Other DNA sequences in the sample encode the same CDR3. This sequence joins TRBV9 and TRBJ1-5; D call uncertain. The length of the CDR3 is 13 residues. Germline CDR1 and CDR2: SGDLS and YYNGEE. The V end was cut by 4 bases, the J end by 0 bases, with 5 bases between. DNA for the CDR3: TGTGCCAGCAGCCTAGATAGCAATCAGCCCCAGCATTTT. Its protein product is CASSLDSNQPQHF.

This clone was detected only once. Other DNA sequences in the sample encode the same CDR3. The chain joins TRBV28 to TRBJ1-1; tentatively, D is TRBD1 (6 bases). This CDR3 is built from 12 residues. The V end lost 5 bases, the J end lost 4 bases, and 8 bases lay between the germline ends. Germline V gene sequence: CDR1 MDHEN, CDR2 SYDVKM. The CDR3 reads CASSRGGTEAFF. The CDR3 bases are TGTGCCAGCAGTCGAGGGGGCACTGAAGCTTTCTTT.

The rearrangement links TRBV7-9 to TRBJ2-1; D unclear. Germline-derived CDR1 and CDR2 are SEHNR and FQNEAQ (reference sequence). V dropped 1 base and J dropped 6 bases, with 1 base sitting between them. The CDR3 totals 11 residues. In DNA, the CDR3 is TGTGCCAGCAGCTTAGTCAATGAGCAGTTCTTC. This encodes CASSLVNEQFF. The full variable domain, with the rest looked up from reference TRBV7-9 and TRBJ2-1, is DTGVSQNPRHKITKRGQNVTFRCDPISEHNRLYWYRQTLGQGPEFLTYFQNEAQLEKSRLLSDRFSAERPKGSFSTLEIQRTEQGDSAMYLCASSLVNEQFFGPGTRLTVL.

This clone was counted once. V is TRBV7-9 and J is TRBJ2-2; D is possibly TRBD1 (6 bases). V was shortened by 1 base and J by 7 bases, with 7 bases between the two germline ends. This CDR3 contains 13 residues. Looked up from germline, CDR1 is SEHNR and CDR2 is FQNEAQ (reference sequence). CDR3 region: CASSLEGVGELFF. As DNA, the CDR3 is TGTGCCAGCAGCTTAGAGGGGGTCGGGGAGCTGTTTTTT.

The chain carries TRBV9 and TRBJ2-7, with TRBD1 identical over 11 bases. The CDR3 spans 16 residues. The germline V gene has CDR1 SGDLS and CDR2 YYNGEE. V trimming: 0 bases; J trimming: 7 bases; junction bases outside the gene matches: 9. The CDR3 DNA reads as TGTGCCAGCAGCGTAGCCCTCGGACAGGGGGCGGGAGAGCAGTACTTC. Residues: CASSVALGQGAGEQYF.

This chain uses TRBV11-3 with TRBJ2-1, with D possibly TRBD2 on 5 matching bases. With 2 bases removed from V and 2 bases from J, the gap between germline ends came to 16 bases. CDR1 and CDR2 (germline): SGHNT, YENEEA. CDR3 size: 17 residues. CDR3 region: CASSLSFVRDAYNEQFF. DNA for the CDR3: TGTGCCAGCAGCTTATCGTTTGTTCGGGATGCCTACAATGAGCAGTTCTTC.

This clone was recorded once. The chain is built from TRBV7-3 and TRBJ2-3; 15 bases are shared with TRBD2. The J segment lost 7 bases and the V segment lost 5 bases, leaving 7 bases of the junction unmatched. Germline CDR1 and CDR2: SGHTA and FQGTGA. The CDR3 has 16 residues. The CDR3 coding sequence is TGTGCCAGCAGCGGATTGGGACTAGCGGGAGGAAATACGCAGTATTTT. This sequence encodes CASSGLGLAGGNTQYF.

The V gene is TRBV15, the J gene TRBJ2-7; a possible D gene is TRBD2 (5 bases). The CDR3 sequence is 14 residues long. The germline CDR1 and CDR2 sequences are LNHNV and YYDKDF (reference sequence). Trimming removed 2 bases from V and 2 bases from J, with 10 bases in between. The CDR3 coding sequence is TGTGCCACCAGCAGAACGGACGGGGCCTACGAGCAGTACTTC. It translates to CATSRTDGAYEQYF.

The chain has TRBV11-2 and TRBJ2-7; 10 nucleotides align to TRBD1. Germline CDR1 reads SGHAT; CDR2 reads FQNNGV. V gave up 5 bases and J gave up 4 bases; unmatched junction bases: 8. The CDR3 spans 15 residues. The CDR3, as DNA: TGTGCCAGCAGCCGGGTGGGGACAGGGGTATACGAGCAGTACTTC. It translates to CASSRVGTGVYEQYF.